This T cell receptor beta chain was recovered during a study of identical twins. The study's findings and limits: Zero-insertion findings could be partly confounded by invariant cells (MAIT and iNKT cells).

MiXCR was run by TCRdb on the 5' RACE reads, yielding one entry per CDR3 protein. Of 1,800,000 or so distinct CDR3 sequences in the sample, under 35% were seen once. This CDR3 contains 15 residues. V lost 1 base and J 5 bases, leaving 13 bases between the germline ends. The V gene's germline CDR1 is MNHEY and CDR2 SMNVEV (reference sequence). This clonotype was observed a few times. The antigen remains unidentified. This rearrangement joins TRBV27 to TRBJ2-3; a possible D gene is TRBD1 (6 bases). This receptor was identified in a newborn girl in good health. The sequenced sample consisted of cord blood. CDR3 nucleotide sequence: TGTGCCAGCAGTTTATACAGGGCCGGGGAAGATACGCAGTATTTT. Its translation is CASSLYRAGEDTQYF.